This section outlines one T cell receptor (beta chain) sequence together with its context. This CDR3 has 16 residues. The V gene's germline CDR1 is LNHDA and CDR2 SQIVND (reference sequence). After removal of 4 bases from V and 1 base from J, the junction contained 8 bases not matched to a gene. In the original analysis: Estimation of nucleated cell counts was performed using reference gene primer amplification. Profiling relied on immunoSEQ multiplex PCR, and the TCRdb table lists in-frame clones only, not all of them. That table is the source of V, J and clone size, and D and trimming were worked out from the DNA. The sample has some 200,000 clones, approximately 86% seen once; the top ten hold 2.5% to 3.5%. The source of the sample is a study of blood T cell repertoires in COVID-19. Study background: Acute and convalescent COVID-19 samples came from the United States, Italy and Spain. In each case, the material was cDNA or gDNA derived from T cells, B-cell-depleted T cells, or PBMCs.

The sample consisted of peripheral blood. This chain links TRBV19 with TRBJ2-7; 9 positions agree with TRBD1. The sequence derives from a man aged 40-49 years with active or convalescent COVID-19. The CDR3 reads CASSRTGTGSSYEQYF. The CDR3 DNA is TGTGCCAGTAGTAGAACCGGGACAGGGAGTTCCTACGAGCAGTACTTC. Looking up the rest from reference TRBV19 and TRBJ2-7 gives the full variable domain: DGGITQSPKYLFRKEGQNVTLSCEQNLNHDAMYWYRQDPGQGLRLIYYSQIVNDFQKGDIAEGYSVSREKKESFPLTVTSAQKNPTAFYLCASSRTGTGSSYEQYFGPGTRLTVT.